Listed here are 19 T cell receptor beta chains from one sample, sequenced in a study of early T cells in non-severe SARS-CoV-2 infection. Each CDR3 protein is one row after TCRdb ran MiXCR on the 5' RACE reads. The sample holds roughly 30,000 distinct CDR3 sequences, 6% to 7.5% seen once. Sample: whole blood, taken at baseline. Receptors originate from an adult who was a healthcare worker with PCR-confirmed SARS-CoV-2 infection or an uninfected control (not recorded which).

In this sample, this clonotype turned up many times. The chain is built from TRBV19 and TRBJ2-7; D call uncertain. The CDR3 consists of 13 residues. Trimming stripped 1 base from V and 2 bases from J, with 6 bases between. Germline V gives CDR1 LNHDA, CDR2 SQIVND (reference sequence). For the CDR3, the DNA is TGTGCCAGTAGTATAGGGACCGCCTACGAGCAGTACTTC. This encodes CASSIGTAYEQYF.

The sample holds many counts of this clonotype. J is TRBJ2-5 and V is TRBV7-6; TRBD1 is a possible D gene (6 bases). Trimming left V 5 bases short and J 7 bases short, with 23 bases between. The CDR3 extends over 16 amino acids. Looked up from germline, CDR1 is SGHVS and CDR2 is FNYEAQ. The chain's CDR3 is CASSTPLRDTKRTQYF. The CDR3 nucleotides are TGTGCCAGCAGCACACCCTTAAGGGACACCAAGCGGACCCAGTACTTC.

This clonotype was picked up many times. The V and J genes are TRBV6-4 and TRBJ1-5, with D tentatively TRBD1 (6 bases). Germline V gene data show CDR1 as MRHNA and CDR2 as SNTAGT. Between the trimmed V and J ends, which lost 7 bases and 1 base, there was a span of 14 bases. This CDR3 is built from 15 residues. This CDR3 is CASTLRGVSNQPQHF. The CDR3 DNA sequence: TGTGCCAGCACCCTAAGGGGGGTCAGCAATCAGCCCCAGCATTTT.

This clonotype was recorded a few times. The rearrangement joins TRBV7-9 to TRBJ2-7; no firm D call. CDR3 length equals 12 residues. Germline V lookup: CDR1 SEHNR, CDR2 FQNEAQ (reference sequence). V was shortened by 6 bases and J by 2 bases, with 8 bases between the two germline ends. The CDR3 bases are TGTGCCAGCAGACCCATGACCTACGAGCAGTACTTC. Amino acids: CASRPMTYEQYF. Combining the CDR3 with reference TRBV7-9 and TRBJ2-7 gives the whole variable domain DTGVSQNPRHKITKRGQNVTFRCDPISEHNRLYWYRQTLGQGPEFLTYFQNEAQLEKSRLLSDRFSAERPKGSFSTLEIQRTEQGDSAMYLCASRPMTYEQYFGPGTRLTVT.

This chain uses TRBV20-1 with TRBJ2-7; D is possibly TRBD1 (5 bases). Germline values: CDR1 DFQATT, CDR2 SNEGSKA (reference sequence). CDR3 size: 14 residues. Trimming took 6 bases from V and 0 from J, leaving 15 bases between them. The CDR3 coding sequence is TGCAGTGCCGTCTCCCAGGACAACTCCTACGAGCAGTACTTC. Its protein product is CSAVSQDNSYEQYF.

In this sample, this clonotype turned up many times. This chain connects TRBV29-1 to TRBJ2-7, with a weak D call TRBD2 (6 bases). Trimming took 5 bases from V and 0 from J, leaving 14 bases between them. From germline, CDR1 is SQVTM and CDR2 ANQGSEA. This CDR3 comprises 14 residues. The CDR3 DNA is TGCAGCGTTCGTGGAGCGGGCAGCTCCTACGAGCAGTACTTC. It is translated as CSVRGAGSSYEQYF.

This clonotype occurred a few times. The CDR3 spells CASSPPRGTGELFF. The DNA for the CDR3 is TGTGCCAGCTCACCACCTAGGGGTACCGGGGAGCTGTTTTTT. The chain uses TRBV18 and TRBJ2-2; D perhaps matches TRBD1 (5 bases). This CDR3 region has 14 residues. Germline V lookup: CDR1 KGHSH, CDR2 LQKENI. V was trimmed by 0 bases and J by 5 bases, leaving 7 bases between them. The variable domain in full, completed from reference TRBV18 and TRBJ2-2, reads NAGVMQNPRHLVRRRGQEARLRCSPMKGHSHVYWYRQLPEEGLKFMVYLQKENIIDESGMPKERFSAEFPKEGPSILRIQQVVRGDSAAYFCASSPPRGTGELFFGEGSRLTVL.

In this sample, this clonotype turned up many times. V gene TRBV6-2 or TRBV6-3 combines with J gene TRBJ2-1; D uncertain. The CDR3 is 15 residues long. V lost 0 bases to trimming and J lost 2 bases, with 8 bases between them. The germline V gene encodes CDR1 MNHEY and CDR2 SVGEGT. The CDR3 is CASSYSGWTYNEQFF. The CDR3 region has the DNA TGTGCCAGCAGTTACTCCGGGTGGACCTACAATGAGCAGTTCTTC.

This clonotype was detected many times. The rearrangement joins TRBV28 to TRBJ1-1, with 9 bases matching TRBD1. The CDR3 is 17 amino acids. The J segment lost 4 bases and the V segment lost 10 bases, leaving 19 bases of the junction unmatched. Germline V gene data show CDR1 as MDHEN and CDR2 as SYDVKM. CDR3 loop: CATSIPLGQGEGTEAFF. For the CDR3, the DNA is TGTGCCACCTCGATCCCTTTGGGACAGGGAGAGGGCACTGAAGCTTTCTTT.

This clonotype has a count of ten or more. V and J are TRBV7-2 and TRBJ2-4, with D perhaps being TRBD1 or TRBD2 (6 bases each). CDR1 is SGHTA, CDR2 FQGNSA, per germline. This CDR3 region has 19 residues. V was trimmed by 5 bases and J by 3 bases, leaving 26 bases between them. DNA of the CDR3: TGTGCCAGCAGCCATTCCACAAGGGGGGACCCGTCAGGCAAAAACATTCAGTACTTC. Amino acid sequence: CASSHSTRGDPSGKNIQYF.

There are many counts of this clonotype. CDR3 DNA sequence: TGTGCCAGCAGCTTAGACCCCCCAGGGACAGTACTAGGGGAGACCCAGTACTTC. Translation gives CASSLDPPGTVLGETQYF. The gene calls are TRBV11-2 and TRBJ2-5; 7 positions match TRBD1. The germline V gene encodes CDR1 SGHAT and CDR2 FQNNGV. The CDR3 runs 18 residues. The ends lost 0 bases at V and 5 bases at J; junction bases unmatched: 15. Supplemented by reference TRBV11-2 and TRBJ2-5, the full variable domain reads EAGVAQSPRYKIIEKRQSVAFWCNPISGHATLYWYQQILGQGPKLLIQFQNNGVVDDSQLPKDRFSAERLKGVDSTLKIQPAKLEDSAVYLCASSLDPPGTVLGETQYFGPGTRLLVL.

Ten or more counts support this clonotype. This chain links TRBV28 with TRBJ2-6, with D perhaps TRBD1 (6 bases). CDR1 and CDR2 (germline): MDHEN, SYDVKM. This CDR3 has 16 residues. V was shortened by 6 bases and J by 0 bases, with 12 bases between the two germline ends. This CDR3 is CASRTGSPSGANVLTF. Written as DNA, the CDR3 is TGTGCCAGCAGGACAGGTTCCCCCTCTGGGGCCAACGTCCTGACTTTC.

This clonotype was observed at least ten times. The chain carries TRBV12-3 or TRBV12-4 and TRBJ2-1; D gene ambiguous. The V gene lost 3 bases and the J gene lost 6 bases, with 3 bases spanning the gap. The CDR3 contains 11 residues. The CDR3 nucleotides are TGTGCCAGCAGTTTCAGCAATGAGCAGTTCTTC. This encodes CASSFSNEQFF.

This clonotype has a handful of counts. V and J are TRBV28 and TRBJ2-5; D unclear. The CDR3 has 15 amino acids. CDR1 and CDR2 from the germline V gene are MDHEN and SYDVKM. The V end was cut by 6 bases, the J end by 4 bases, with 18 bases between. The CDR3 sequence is CASSLAEAARETQYF. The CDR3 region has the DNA TGTGCCAGCAGCCTGGCTGAGGCTGCGCGAGAGACCCAGTACTTC. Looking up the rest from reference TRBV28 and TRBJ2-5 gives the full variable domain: DVKVTQSSRYLVKRTGEKVFLECVQDMDHENMFWYRQDPGLGLRLIYFSYDVKMKEKGDIPEGYSVSREKKERFSLILESASTNQTSMYLCASSLAEAARETQYFGPGTRLLVL.

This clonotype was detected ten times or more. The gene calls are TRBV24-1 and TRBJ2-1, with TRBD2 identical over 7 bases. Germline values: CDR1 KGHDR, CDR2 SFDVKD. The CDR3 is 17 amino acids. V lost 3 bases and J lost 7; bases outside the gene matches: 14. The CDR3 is CATSDTPRAGIHNEQFF. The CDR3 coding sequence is TGTGCCACCAGTGATACGCCTCGAGCGGGGATCCATAATGAGCAGTTCTTC.

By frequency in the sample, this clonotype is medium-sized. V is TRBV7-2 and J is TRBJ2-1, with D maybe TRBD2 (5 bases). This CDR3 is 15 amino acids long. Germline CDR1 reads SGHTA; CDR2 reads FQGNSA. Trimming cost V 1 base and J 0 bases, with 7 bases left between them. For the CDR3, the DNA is TGTGCCAGCAGCTTAGAGCGGAACTCCTACAATGAGCAGTTCTTC. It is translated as CASSLERNSYNEQFF.

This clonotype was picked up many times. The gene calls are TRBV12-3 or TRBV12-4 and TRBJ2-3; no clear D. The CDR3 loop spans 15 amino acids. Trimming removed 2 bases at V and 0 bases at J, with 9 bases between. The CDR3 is CASSLRMLSTDTQYF. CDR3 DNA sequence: TGTGCCAGCAGTTTAAGGATGCTGAGCACAGATACGCAGTATTTT.

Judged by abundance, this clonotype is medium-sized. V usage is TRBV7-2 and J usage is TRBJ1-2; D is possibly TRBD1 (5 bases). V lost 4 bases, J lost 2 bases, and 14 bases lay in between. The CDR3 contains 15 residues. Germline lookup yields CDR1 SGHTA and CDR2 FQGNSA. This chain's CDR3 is CASSSPGLFNYGYTF. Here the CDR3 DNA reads TGTGCCAGCAGCTCCCCGGGACTCTTCAACTATGGCTACACCTTC.

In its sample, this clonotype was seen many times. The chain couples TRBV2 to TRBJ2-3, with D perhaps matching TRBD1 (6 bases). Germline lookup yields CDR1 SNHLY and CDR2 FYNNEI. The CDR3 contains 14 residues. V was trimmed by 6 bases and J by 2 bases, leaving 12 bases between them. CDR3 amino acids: CASRQGFYTDTQYF. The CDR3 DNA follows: TGTGCCAGCAGGCAGGGGTTTTACACAGATACGCAGTATTTT.